This entry lists 24 T cell receptor beta chains sequenced from one sample in a study of regulatory T cells in long-lasting Graves disease. CDR3 regions were amplified by Arm-PCR using iRepertoire HTBI primers to build TCR beta libraries. Each CDR3 protein is one row after TCRdb ran MiXCR on the multiplex PCR reads. The sample holds about 500,000 distinct CDR3 sequences, 16% seen once. Specified time point: newly diagnosed GD, antithyroid drugs for less than 3 months. Isolated PBMC RNA provided the starting material for the TCR library. These sequences were also reported in another study, on T cells in Graves' hyperthyroidism and ophthalmopathy.

The sequenced sample was peripheral blood mononuclear cells (PBMCs), obtained at new diagnosis, from a patient treated with antithyroid drugs. These TCRs come from a man aged 35 to 55 with Graves disease.

This clonotype was seen many times. The chain links TRBV3-1 to TRBJ2-5; tentatively, D is TRBD2 (6 bases). V was shortened by 2 bases and J by 9 bases, with 16 bases between the two germline ends. The CDR3 runs to 14 residues. The germline V gene has CDR1 LGHDT and CDR2 YNNKEL (reference sequence). DNA for the CDR3: TGTGCCAGCAGCCAACGGGGAGGTCCCGGGGCCCAGTACTTC. This sequence encodes CASSQRGGPGAQYF.

This clonotype was recorded at least ten times. V and J are TRBV11-3 and TRBJ2-3, with D unresolved. The CDR3 covers 14 residues. The V gene lost 5 bases and the J gene lost 4 bases, with 13 bases spanning the gap. CDR1 is SGHNT and CDR2 is YENEEA in the germline V gene. The DNA for the CDR3 is TGTGCCAGCAGCCCCTATAGAGATCCAGATACGCAGTATTTT. Translation: CASSPYRDPDTQYF.

This clonotype was seen many times. V and J are TRBV2 and TRBJ1-5; D possibly corresponds to TRBD1 (6 bases). With 3 bases removed from V and 7 bases from J, the gap between germline ends came to 13 bases. The CDR3 is 14 amino acids. Germline CDR1 reads SNHLY; CDR2 reads FYNNEI. The CDR3 bases are TGTGCCAGCAGTGATTGGGCAGGGGACCAGCCCCAGCATTTT. Translation: CASSDWAGDQPQHF.

The table lists this clonotype with a few counts. A much larger clone lies a single base off, so this may be a read error. The chain joins TRBV25-1 to TRBJ2-2; no firm D call. Germline V CDR1 and CDR2: MGHDK, SYGVNS. V was pared by 3 bases and J by 1 base, with 3 bases between. CDR3 length: 13 amino acids. CDR3: CASSDENTGELFF. In nucleotides, the CDR3 is TGTGCCAGCAGTGACGAGAACACCGGGGAGCTGTTTTTT.

In its sample, this clonotype was seen many times. The rearrangement joins TRBV28 to TRBJ2-3; 14 bases map to TRBD2. The CDR3 is 14 amino acids. Germline CDR1 reads MDHEN; CDR2 reads SYDVKM. J gave up 5 bases and V 9 bases, and 4 bases lay outside the gene matches. Here the CDR3 DNA reads TGTGCCAGACCGGGACTAGCGGGAGTAGATACGCAGTATTTT. It yields the protein CARPGLAGVDTQYF.

The V gene is TRBV7-9, the J gene TRBJ1-1; no definite D call. The CDR3 has 13 residues. With 7 bases removed from V and 2 bases from J, the gap between germline ends came to 11 bases. Germline V CDR1 and CDR2: SEHNR, FQNEAQ (reference sequence). The CDR3: CASTEPVNTEAFF. CDR3 sequence (DNA): TGTGCCAGCACCGAGCCAGTTAACACTGAAGCTTTCTTT.

The genes are TRBV30 and TRBJ2-3; 7 bases align to TRBD1. This CDR3 has 14 amino acids. Germline V lookup: CDR1 GTSNPN, CDR2 SVGIG (reference sequence). The V gene end was trimmed by 8 bases and the J gene end by 2 bases; junction bases not matched to a gene: 10. CDR3 loop: CATRTGDFTDTQYF. For the CDR3, the DNA is TGTGCCACACGGACAGGAGATTTCACAGATACGCAGTATTTT.

This chain connects TRBV19 to TRBJ2-1; D call uncertain. The CDR3 has 15 residues. V shed 4 bases and J shed 0 bases, with 10 bases lying between them. CDR1 and CDR2 from the germline V gene are LNHDA and SQIVND (reference sequence). The CDR3 loop is CASSSAESSYNEQFF. The CDR3 nucleotides read TGTGCCAGTAGTAGTGCAGAGAGCTCCTACAATGAGCAGTTCTTC.

This clonotype was counted many times. The chain is built from TRBV10-3 and TRBJ1-2; no reliable D call. Trimming took off 4 bases at V and 3 bases at J, with 12 bases between the two ends. Germline CDR1 ENHRY, CDR2 SYGVKD. There are 14 residues in the CDR3. This CDR3 is CAISAQGLDYGYTF. CDR3 DNA: TGTGCCATCAGTGCACAAGGGTTGGACTATGGCTACACCTTC.

Only a few counts were recorded for this clonotype. Since a much larger clone is just one base distant, this may be a read error. The chain uses TRBV11-2 and TRBJ2-5; 9 bases match TRBD1. The CDR3 consists of 14 residues. V shed 7 bases, J shed 6 bases, and the junction held 9 bases outside the gene matches. Germline CDR1 is SGHAT and CDR2 is FQNNGV. CDR3 amino acids: CASTPGQGRQTQYF. CDR3 nucleotides: TGTGCCAGCACCCCTGGACAGGGGCGACAGACCCAGTACTTC.

Many counts were recorded for this clonotype. The chain employs TRBV12-3 or TRBV12-4 and TRBJ2-1, with a weak D call TRBD2 (6 bases). Trimming pared 6 bases from V and 8 bases from J, leaving 11 bases between. The CDR3 consists of 12 residues. The CDR3 DNA reads as TGTGCCAGCAGCTTCAGGGACTATGAGCAGTTCTTC. Amino acids: CASSFRDYEQFF.

This clonotype turned up a few times. The rearrangement uses TRBV6-1 and TRBJ2-4; TRBD1 matches at 9 bases. Per the germline V gene, CDR1 is MNHNS and CDR2 is SASEGT. The CDR3 loop spans 15 amino acids. V lost 6 bases, J lost 5 bases, and 8 bases stayed unmatched. In nucleotides, the CDR3 is TGTGCCAGCAGCAAACAGGGGGCTGGTGAAAACATTCAGTACTTC. Its translation is CASSKQGAGENIQYF.

The sample holds many counts of this clonotype. V gene TRBV27 combines with J gene TRBJ2-7; 9 bases align to TRBD1. The CDR3 totals 15 residues. Germline V lookup: CDR1 MNHEY, CDR2 SMNVEV (reference sequence). Trimming cost V 4 bases and J 3 bases; bases outside gene matches: 7. CDR3 protein: CASSYTGTGIYEQYF. The CDR3 nucleotides are TGTGCCAGCAGTTACACCGGGACAGGGATCTACGAGCAGTACTTC.

There are many counts of this clonotype. The junction shows a germline mismatch at one end, possibly a read error. The rearrangement joins TRBV7-9 to TRBJ2-1, with 12 bases that match TRBD2. Germline V gives CDR1 SEHNR, CDR2 FQNEAQ (reference sequence). This CDR3 comprises 18 residues. CDR3 residues: CASSPGTSGYFSHNEQFF. CDR3 DNA: TGTGCCAGCAGCCCCGGGACTAGCGGGTACTTCTCCCACAATGAGCAGTTCTTC.

This clonotype showed up just a few times. This chain joins TRBV5-1 and TRBJ1-1; the D gene is possibly TRBD1 (5 bases). There are 15 residues in the CDR3. The V end was cut by 5 bases, the J end by 1 base, with 15 bases between. Germline-derived CDR1 and CDR2 are SGHRS and YFSETQ. The CDR3 loop reads CASRSGGLTNTEAFF. DNA for the CDR3: TGCGCCAGCAGGTCGGGGGGGTTGACGAACACTGAAGCTTTCTTT.

The chain has TRBV5-4 and TRBJ2-5; 7 bases match TRBD1. Per the germline V gene, CDR1 is SGHNT and CDR2 is YYREEE (reference sequence). Trimming took 2 bases from V and 5 from J; bases not matched to a gene: 6. This CDR3 has 14 amino acids. CDR3 sequence: CASSLQGNGETQYF. As DNA, the CDR3 is TGTGCCAGCAGCTTACAGGGGAATGGGGAGACCCAGTACTTC. Complete variable domain (other parts from reference TRBV5-4 and TRBJ2-5): ETGVTQSPTHLIKTRGQQVTLRCSSQSGHNTVSWYQQALGQGPQFIFQYYREEENGRGNFPPRFSGLQFPNYSSELNVNALELDDSALYLCASSLQGNGETQYFGPGTRLLVL.

This rearrangement joins TRBV20-1 to TRBJ1-5, with D possibly matching TRBD1 (5 bases). The CDR3 has 14 amino acids. Trimming pared 4 bases from V and 4 bases from J, leaving 14 bases between. Germline lookup yields CDR1 DFQATT and CDR2 SNEGSKA (reference sequence). CDR3 amino acids: CSATWQGGNQPQHF. The DNA of the CDR3 is TGCAGTGCTACCTGGCAGGGAGGGAATCAGCCCCAGCATTTT.

This clonotype has at least ten counts. The CDR3 sequence is CASSLDRLGYEQYF. The CDR3 DNA is TGTGCCAGCAGCTTAGATCGATTGGGCTACGAGCAGTACTTC. V gene TRBV11-2 combines with J gene TRBJ2-7, with D uncertain. The V gene's germline CDR1 is SGHAT and CDR2 FQNNGV. Trimming pared 0 bases from V and 3 bases from J, leaving 9 bases between. The CDR3 contains 14 residues.

The chain links TRBV30 to TRBJ2-3, with TRBD2 matching over 9 bases. V lost 2 bases to trimming and J lost 13 bases; unmatched junction nucleotides: 7. The CDR3 totals 12 residues. Per germline, CDR1 GTSNPN and CDR2 SVGIG (reference sequence). Here the CDR3 reads CAWSSKRGEEYF. The CDR3 DNA reads TGTGCCTGGAGTAGTAAGCGGGGGGAAGAGTATTTT.

This clonotype was seen once. Just one base apart from a much larger clone, this may be a read error. The chain links TRBV25-1 to TRBJ1-2; D remains unclear. V was clipped by 4 bases and J by 5 bases, with 11 bases between them. From germline, CDR1 is MGHDK and CDR2 SYGVNS. The CDR3 is 13 residues long. The CDR3 DNA sequence: TGTGCCAGCAGTGCTGGGTTAGGGTATGGCTACACCTTC. It translates to CASSAGLGYGYTF.

This clonotype was observed many times. One end of the junction does not line up with germline, which may come from a read error. The chain has TRBV5-1 and TRBJ2-7, with D perhaps matching TRBD1 (5 bases). Germline assignment: CDR1 SGHRS and CDR2 YFSETQ. The CDR3 spans 13 residues. The CDR3 spells CASSTDKNYEQYF. As DNA, the CDR3 is TGTGCCAGCAGCACGGACAAAAACTACGAGCAGTACTTC.

This clonotype was observed a handful of times. The J gene is TRBJ2-6, the V gene TRBV28, with D possibly TRBD2 on 6 matching bases. The CDR3 runs 17 residues. The V end was cut by 7 bases, the J end by 0 bases, with 16 bases between. Germline loops: CDR1 MDHEN, CDR2 SYDVKM. The CDR3 is CASKPGLLSSGANVLTF. The CDR3 nucleotides are TGTGCCAGCAAACCGGGACTCCTGAGCTCTGGGGCCAACGTCCTGACTTTC.

This clonotype was seen repeatedly, ten times or more. The chain carries TRBV7-9 and TRBJ2-3; TRBD2 aligns across 12 bases. Germline V gene lookup returns CDR1 SEHNR and CDR2 FQNEAQ (reference sequence). CDR3 size: 17 residues. J lost 0 bases, V lost 6 bases, and 7 bases had no gene match. In DNA form, the CDR3 reads TGTGCCAGCAGGCGACTAGCGGGAGAAATAAGCACAGATACGCAGTATTTT. It is translated as CASRRLAGEISTDTQYF.

The V and J genes are TRBV7-2 and TRBJ2-3; D ambiguous. Germline CDR1 is SGHTA and CDR2 is FQGNSA. The CDR3 covers 13 residues. Trimming took off 5 bases at V and 0 bases at J, with 6 bases between the two ends. The CDR3 coding sequence is TGTGCCAGCAGCGTTAGTAGCACAGATACGCAGTATTTT. It encodes CASSVSSTDTQYF.